This T cell receptor (beta chain) was captured in a study of cytomegalovirus exposure and HLA in healthy donors. Study-wide results and caveats: Trimming of TCR beta V- and J-genes showed a link, identified in a later analysis, to a missense DCLRE1C variant. Based on reports, TCR beta sequences accurately predicted HLA-A and HLA-B alleles for most subjects.

With 60 Vbeta and 13 Jbeta primers, the PCR was carried out. The table came from immunoSEQ multiplex PCR; TCRdb's copy has only in-frame clones and leaves some out. Among about 83,000 clones listed, 75% to 85% were seen once. As regards this clone: Its specificity is not known.

Sample: PBMCs. The TCR was taken from a woman under 40 in good health and CMV-seronegative.

CDR3 sequence reads: CASSLVSGGSQETQYF. CDR3 nucleotide sequence: TGTGCCAGCAGCTTGGTTTCGGGAGGGTCCCAAGAGACCCAGTACTTC. The rearrangement joins TRBV5-4 to TRBJ2-5; 8 bases agree with TRBD2. Germline CDR1 reads SGHNT; CDR2 reads YYREEE (reference sequence). The CDR3 consists of 16 residues. The V segment lost 0 bases and the J segment 1 base; nucleotides outside the gene matches: 5.